This T cell receptor beta chain originates from a study of CDR3 diversity in severe acne. The V and J ends lost 1 base and 8 bases respectively, with 11 bases between them. CDR1 is SGHVS, CDR2 FQNEAQ, per germline. The CDR3 totals 13 residues. By share, this clonotype ranks as medium-sized. TCRdb analysed the PCR reads with MiXCR anew, one entry per CDR3 protein. The top ten hold about a tenth of the sample, which has about 93,000 distinct CDR3 sequences, 45% to 50% seen once. This chain connects TRBV7-8 to TRBJ1-2; no reliable D call. The clonotype was recovered from a male donor in good health, serving as a control. The sequencing input was blood. CDR3: CASSLGQVGGYTF. The CDR3 coding sequence is TGTGCCAGCAGCTTAGGCCAGGTCGGAGGCTACACCTTC.